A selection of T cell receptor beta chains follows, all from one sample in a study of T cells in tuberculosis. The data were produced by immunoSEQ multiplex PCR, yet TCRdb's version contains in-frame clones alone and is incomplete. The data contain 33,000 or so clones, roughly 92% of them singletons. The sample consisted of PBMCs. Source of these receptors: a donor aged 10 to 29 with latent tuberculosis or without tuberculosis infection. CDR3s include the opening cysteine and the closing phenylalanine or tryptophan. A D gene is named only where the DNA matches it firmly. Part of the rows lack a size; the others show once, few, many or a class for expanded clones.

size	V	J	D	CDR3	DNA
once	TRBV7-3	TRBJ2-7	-	CASSGREYF	TGTGCCAGCAGCGGTCGGGAGTACTTC
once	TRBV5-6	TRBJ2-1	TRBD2	CASSLVRLAVPNEQFF	TGTGCCAGCAGCTTGGTGAGACTAGCGGTGCCCAATGAGCAGTTCTTC
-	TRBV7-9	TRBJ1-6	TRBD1	CASSTSRGPLHF	TGTGCCAGCAGCACTAGCAGGGGGCCCCTCCACTTT
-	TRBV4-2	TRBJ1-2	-	CASSQDLRQSYF	TGTGCCAGCAGCCAAGATCTTCGACAGTCCTACTTC
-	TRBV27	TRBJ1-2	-	CASRDWTVKSGGYTF	TGTGCCAGCAGAGACTGGACAGTTAAGTCTGGTGGCTACACCTTC
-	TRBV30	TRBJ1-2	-	CAWRGAGVYGYTF	TGTGCCTGGAGGGGGGCGGGGGTTTATGGCTACACCTTC
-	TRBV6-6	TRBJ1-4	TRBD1	CASSYEGGKNEKLFF	TGTGCCAGCAGTTATGAAGGGGGCAAGAATGAAAAACTGTTTTTT
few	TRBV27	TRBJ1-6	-	CASSLTSGGGNSPLHF	TGTGCCAGCAGTTTAACATCGGGGGGAGGAAATTCACCCCTCCACTTT
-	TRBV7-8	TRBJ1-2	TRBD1	CASSLAVWGQADYGYTF	TGTGCCAGCAGCTTAGCGGTATGGGGACAGGCGGACTATGGCTACACCTTC
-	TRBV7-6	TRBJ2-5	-	CASSRNMRQGQETQYF	TGTGCCAGCAGCCGAAACATGAGGCAGGGCCAAGAGACCCAGTACTTC
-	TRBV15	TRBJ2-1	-	CATSNLARNFYNEQFF	TGTGCCACCAGCAATTTGGCCAGGAACTTTTACAATGAGCAGTTCTTC